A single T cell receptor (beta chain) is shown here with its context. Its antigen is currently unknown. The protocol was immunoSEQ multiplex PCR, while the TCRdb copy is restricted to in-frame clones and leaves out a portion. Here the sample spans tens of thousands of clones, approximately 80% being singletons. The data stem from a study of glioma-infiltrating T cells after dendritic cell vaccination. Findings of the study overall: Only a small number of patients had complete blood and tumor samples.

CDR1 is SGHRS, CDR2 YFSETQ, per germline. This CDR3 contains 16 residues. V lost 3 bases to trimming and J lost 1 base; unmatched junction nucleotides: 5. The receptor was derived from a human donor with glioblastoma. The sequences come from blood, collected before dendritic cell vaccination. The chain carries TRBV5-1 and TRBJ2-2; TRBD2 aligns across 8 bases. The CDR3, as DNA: TGCGCCAGCAGCTACACCCTAGCGGGGAACACCGGGGAGCTGTTTTTT. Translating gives CASSYTLAGNTGELFF.